This TCR beta chain was profiled in a study of T cells after yellow fever vaccination (dated by TCRdb to the late 2010s). Broadly, across the study: The SMART-Seq v4 Ultra Low Input RNA kit was used to prepare libraries from fractions with low cell numbers. To follow T-cell clones before and after primary and booster YFV17D yellow fever vaccination, bulk TCR alpha and beta repertoires were sequenced over time. Blood was drawn at multiple timepoints before and after primary and secondary immunization, with bulk PBMC replicates and cell subsets isolated. Two healthy male donors made up the cohort, one aged 18 to 29 years and the other aged 30 to 39 years. What the research found in general, with its limitations: Most clones expanded after primary vaccination (almost 97% of CD4 and approximately 86% of CD8) were re-detected after the booster, suggesting that broad memory maintenance occurred. The secondary T-cell response was weaker than the primary response but faster, peaking on day 5 instead of day 15. Because the study included only two donors, the extent to which the findings can be generalized is limited. A small fraction of clonotypes appeared in both the CD4 and CD8 compartments, likely as a result of convergent recombination. FACS-sorted repertoires could contain abundant contaminating clonotypes from the bulk population, so computational filtering was required.

CDR1 and CDR2, per the germline V gene, are SGHTA and FQGNSA. The CDR3 goes from the cysteine to the phenylalanine over 16 residues. Here the CDR3 DNA is all that survives: 48 bases in frame from base 1. V is trimmed back by 5 bases and J by 6 bases, and the junction contains 12 bases that no gene match accounts for. Sequenced using an Illumina NovaSeq 6000. TCR cDNA was synthesized by 5'RACE template switching, which introduced a universal primer site and unique molecular identifiers. Priming for cDNA synthesis came from both the TCR alpha and TCR beta constant segments. Library amplification involved two PCR steps, and the second step added sample barcodes and sequencing adapters. Sequencing of libraries was performed on Illumina HiSeq 2500 (2x100 bp) or NovaSeq (2x150 bp). For the original study's pipeline: Demultiplexing of reads and collapsing into UMI consensus sequences were performed with MIGEC, and V(D)J alignment was carried out with MiXCR. Using edgeR on replicate PBMC samples, clonotypes were called vaccine-responding if FDR was below 0.01 and the log2 fold change was above 5 up to day 15. CD4 or CD8 identity was assigned to each bulk clonotype according to whether the clonotype was present at higher abundance in the sequenced CD4 repertoire or the sequenced CD8 repertoire. TCRdb reprocessing: public reads trimmed at Q25 with fastp, clones called with MiXCR, in-frame beta chains kept. Each record represents a unique CDR3 protein, reported with the most common genes and DNA among its rows. Clone size and V and J calls follow TCRdb, not the original study. In all, the sample holds 250,000 or so distinct CDR3 sequences, and roughly 3.7% of those were seen once. Around a fifth of the sample goes to the ten largest clones.

What this sample's treatment or condition label stands for: live attenuated yellow fever vaccine strain. At each blood-draw timepoint, two biological replicates of bulk PBMCs were collected. PBMCs were isolated from peripheral blood using a standard Ficoll-Paque protocol. RNA was extracted with TriZol from bulk PBMCs, CD4 and CD8 fractions, and dextramer-positive and dextramer-negative fractions. This clonotype was recorded many times. The antigen it recognizes is unknown. No quality values exist for individual bases; no much larger clone is one base distant. Rearrangement joined TRBV7-2 to TRBJ2-3, and 9 junctional nucleotides match TRBD2. The receptor's source is a man aged 18 to 30 who received the YFV17D yellow fever vaccine. The sample consisted of PBMCs, taken 15 days after the yellow fever booster vaccination. The CDR3 amino acid sequence is: CASSEASSGGSDTQYF. At the DNA level, the sequence is TGTGCCAGCAGCGAAGCGTCGAGCGGGGGGTCGGATACGCAGTATTTT.